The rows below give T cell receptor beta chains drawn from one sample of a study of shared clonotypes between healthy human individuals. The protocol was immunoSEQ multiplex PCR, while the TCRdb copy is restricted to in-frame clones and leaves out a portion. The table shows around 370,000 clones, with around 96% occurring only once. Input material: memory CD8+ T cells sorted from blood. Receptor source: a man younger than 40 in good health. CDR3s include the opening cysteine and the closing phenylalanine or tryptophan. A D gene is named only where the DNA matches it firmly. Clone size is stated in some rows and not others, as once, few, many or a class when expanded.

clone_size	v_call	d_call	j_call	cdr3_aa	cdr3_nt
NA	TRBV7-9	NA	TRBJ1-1	CASSFFDTEAFF	TGTGCCAGCAGCTTTTTCGACACTGAAGCTTTCTTT
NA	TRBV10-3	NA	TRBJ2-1	CAISDYNEQFF	TGTGCCATCAGTGACTACAATGAGCAGTTCTTC
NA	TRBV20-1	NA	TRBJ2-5	CSARDKETQYF	TGCAGTGCTAGAGATAAAGAGACCCAGTACTTC
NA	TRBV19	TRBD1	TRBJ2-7	CASSTRTGPYPEQYF	TGTGCCAGTAGTACTCGGACAGGGCCTTACCCCGAGCAGTACTTC
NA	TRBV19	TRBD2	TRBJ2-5	CASSMGLAGETQYF	TGTGCCAGTAGTATGGGACTAGCGGGAGAGACCCAGTACTTC
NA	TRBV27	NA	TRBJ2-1	CASRRGSRDSPYNEQFF	TGTGCCAGCAGGAGGGGGTCCCGGGATTCACCCTACAATGAGCAGTTCTTC
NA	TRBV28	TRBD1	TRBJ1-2	CASSFPDRVEGYTF	TGTGCCAGCAGTTTCCCCGACAGGGTGGAAGGCTACACCTTC
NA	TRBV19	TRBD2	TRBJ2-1	CASTPRGLAGGSSYNEQFF	TGTGCCAGTACCCCAAGGGGCCTAGCGGGGGGGAGCTCCTACAATGAGCAGTTCTTC
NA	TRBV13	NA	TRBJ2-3	CASSPLLREAQYF	TGTGCCAGCAGCCCCCTATTGAGAGAGGCGCAGTATTTT
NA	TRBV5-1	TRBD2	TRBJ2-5	CASSFGGVRETQYF	TGCGCCAGCAGCTTTGGGGGGGTTCGAGAGACCCAGTACTTC
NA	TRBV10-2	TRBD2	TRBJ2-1	CASSSPPSGRGDEQFF	TGCGCCAGCAGTAGTCCTCCTAGCGGGAGGGGCGATGAGCAGTTCTTC
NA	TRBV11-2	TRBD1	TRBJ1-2	CATRGLLTYGYTF	TGTGCCACCAGGGGGTTATTAACATATGGCTACACCTTC
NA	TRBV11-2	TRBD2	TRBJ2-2	CASSLNGAGAGTGELFF	TGTGCCAGCAGCTTAAATGGAGCGGGAGCCGGAACCGGGGAGCTGTTTTTT
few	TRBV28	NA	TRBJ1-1	CASSQGQNTEAFF	TGTGCCAGCAGTCAGGGACAGAACACTGAAGCTTTCTTT
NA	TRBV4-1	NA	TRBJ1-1	CASSQDAGRANLNTEAFF	TGCGCCAGCAGCCAAGATGCCGGCAGGGCAAACTTAAACACTGAAGCTTTCTTT
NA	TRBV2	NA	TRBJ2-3	CASSDRAASTDTQYF	TGTGCCAGCAGTGACCGAGCGGCTAGCACAGATACGCAGTATTTT
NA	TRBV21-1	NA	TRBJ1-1	CASSPPRTGRTEAFF	TGTGCCAGCAGCCCGCCACGGACAGGGAGGACTGAAGCTTTCTTT
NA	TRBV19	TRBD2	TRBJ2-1	CASSSGSLEQFF	TGTGCCAGCTCTAGCGGGAGTCTTGAGCAGTTCTTC
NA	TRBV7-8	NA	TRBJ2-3	CASSLNLALNTDTQYF	TGTGCCAGCAGCTTAAATCTGGCCTTGAACACAGATACGCAGTATTTT
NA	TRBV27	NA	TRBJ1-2	CASSLSKGVYGYTF	TGTGCCAGCAGTTTATCGAAGGGGGTCTATGGCTACACCTTC
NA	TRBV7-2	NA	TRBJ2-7	CASSLGGAQGEQYF	TGTGCCAGCAGCTTAGGGGGGGCCCAAGGGGAGCAGTACTTC
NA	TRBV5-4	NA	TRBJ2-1	CASSSLDNEQFF	TGTGCCAGCAGCAGCCTAGACAATGAGCAGTTCTTC
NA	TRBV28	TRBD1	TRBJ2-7	CASSPSTGPLYEQYF	TGTGCCAGCAGTCCCTCGACAGGGCCCCTCTACGAGCAGTACTTC
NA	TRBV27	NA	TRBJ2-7	CASSWRTSYEQYF	TGTGCCAGCAGTTGGCGGACCTCGTACGAGCAGTACTTC
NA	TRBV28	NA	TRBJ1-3	CASSSGSVGDTIYF	TGTGCCAGCAGTTCCGGGTCAGTCGGGGACACCATATATTTT
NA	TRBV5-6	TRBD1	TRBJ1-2	CASSFVPGQGTYGYTF	TGTGCCAGCAGCTTCGTTCCGGGACAGGGAACCTATGGCTACACCTTC
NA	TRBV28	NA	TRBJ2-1	CASSPPPYNEQFF	TGTGCCAGCAGTCCCCCTCCGTACAATGAGCAGTTCTTC
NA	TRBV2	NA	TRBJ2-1	CASRPGPQLEQFF	TGTGCCAGCAGACCGGGACCACAATTGGAGCAGTTCTTC
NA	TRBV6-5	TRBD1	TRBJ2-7	CASSRQGRGYEQYF	TGTGCCAGCAGTCGACAGGGTCGGGGCTACGAGCAGTACTTC
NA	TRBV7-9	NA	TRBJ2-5	CASSPPSGTQYF	TGTGCCAGCAGCCCACCGAGCGGGACCCAGTACTTC
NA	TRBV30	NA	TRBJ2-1	CAWSEDWGTSSSYNEQFF	TGTGCCTGGAGTGAAGATTGGGGGACTTCCAGCTCCTACAATGAGCAGTTCTTC
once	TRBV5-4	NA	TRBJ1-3	CASSPGTPGNTIYF	TGTGCCAGCAGTCCAGGGACACCCGGAAACACCATATATTTT
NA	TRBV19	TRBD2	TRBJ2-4	CASSTSGRAKNIQYF	TGTGCCAGTAGTACTAGCGGGAGGGCCAAAAACATTCAGTACTTC
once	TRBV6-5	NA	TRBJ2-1	CASSYSRINEQFF	TGTGCCAGCAGTTACTCTAGAATTAATGAGCAGTTCTTC
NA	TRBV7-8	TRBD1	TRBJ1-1	CASTGQANTEAFF	TGTGCCAGCACCGGACAGGCGAACACTGAAGCTTTCTTT
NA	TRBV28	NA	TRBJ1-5	CASSFFSRSNQPQHF	TGTGCCAGCAGTTTTTTTTCAAGGAGCAATCAGCCCCAGCATTTT
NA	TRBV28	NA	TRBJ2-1	CASSYGEQFF	TGTGCCAGCAGTTACGGTGAGCAGTTCTTC
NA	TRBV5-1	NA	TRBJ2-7	CASSRKGDSYEQYF	TGCGCCAGCAGTCGAAAGGGGGACTCCTACGAGCAGTACTTC
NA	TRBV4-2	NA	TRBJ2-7	CASSQEGGRHEQYF	TGTGCCAGCAGCCAAGAAGGGGGGAGACACGAGCAGTACTTC
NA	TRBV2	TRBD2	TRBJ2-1	CATSGSSYNEQFF	TGTGCCACCAGCGGGAGCTCCTACAATGAGCAGTTCTTC
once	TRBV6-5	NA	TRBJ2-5	CASSYSGKETQYF	TGTGCCAGCAGTTACTCGGGGAAAGAGACCCAGTACTTC